The 27 T cell receptor beta chains listed next were all sequenced from one sample in a study of T cells after posttransplantation cyclophosphamide. Here immunoSEQ multiplex PCR was the method, and the copy in TCRdb shows in-frame clones only, minus some. The sample shows tens of thousands of clones, about 86% of them seen only once. The material sequenced was PBMCs. All receptors derive from a man aged 25 to 45 with a blood cancer, CMV-positive, and with a related stem cell donor.

This clone has just a few counts. The V call is TRBV27, the J call TRBJ2-7; weak D call: TRBD1 (5 bases). CDR3 length: 15 amino acids. Germline lookup yields CDR1 MNHEY and CDR2 SMNVEV (reference sequence). Between the trimmed V and J ends, which lost 2 bases and 6 bases, there was a span of 17 bases. CDR3 protein: CASSLIGQGSREQYF. CDR3 coding DNA: TGTGCCAGCAGTTTAATCGGGCAGGGCTCCCGCGAGCAGTACTTC.

The CDR3 sequence is CASSSTMYEQYF. Here the CDR3 DNA reads TGTGCCAGCAGTTCGACTATGTACGAGCAGTACTTC. The rearrangement joins TRBV2 to TRBJ2-7; weak D call: TRBD2 (5 bases). Germline lookup yields CDR1 SNHLY and CDR2 FYNNEI. This CDR3 spans 12 amino acids. V dropped 5 bases and J dropped 4 bases, with 9 bases sitting between them.

The chain is built from TRBV6-5 and TRBJ2-1; 10 bases map to TRBD2. This CDR3 contains 14 residues. From germline, CDR1 is MNHEY and CDR2 SVGAGI. V was pared by 6 bases and J by 8 bases, with 7 bases of the junction left unmatched. CDR3 nucleotides: TGTGCCAGCAGAACAAGCGGGAGGGGCGATGAGCAGTTCTTC. Encoded protein: CASRTSGRGDEQFF.

The chain couples TRBV2 to TRBJ2-1, with 8 bases lining up with TRBD2. The CDR3 loop spans 14 amino acids. Trimming removed 6 bases from V and 7 bases from J; junction bases left unmatched: 8. CDR1 and CDR2 from the germline V gene are SNHLY and FYNNEI. The DNA of the CDR3 is TGTGCCAGCAGGGGGCTAGCGGGTGAGAATGAGCAGTTCTTC. Protein: CASRGLAGENEQFF. The whole variable domain, remainder taken from reference TRBV2 and TRBJ2-1, is EPEVTQTPSHQVTQMGQEVILRCVPISNHLYFYWYRQILGQKVEFLVSFYNNEISEKSEIFDDQFSVERPDGSNFTLKIRSTKLEDSAMYFCASRGLAGENEQFFGPGTRLTVL.

The rearrangement links TRBV28 to TRBJ1-2, with D unclear. CDR3 length: 11 residues. Trimming stripped 6 bases from V and 8 bases from J, with 10 bases between. Germline V gene data show CDR1 as MDHEN and CDR2 as SYDVKM. The CDR3 DNA reads TGTGCCAGCAGGGGCCGACGGGGCTACACCTTC. The encoded protein is CASRGRRGYTF.

The chain employs TRBV5-1 and TRBJ2-2; possible D gene TRBD1, 5 bases. The CDR3 length is 17 residues. Per the germline V gene, CDR1 is SGHRS and CDR2 is YFSETQ. V lost 4 bases and J lost 1, with 17 bases in between. CDR3 bases: TGCGCCAGCAGCCTCAATCATCAGGGTTTGAACACCGGGGAGCTGTTTTTT. This gives the protein CASSLNHQGLNTGELFF.

The rearrangement links TRBV4-2 to TRBJ2-7; D remains unclear. The germline V gene has CDR1 LGHNA and CDR2 YNFKEQ. V was clipped by 4 bases and J by 1 base, with 8 bases between them. The CDR3 contains 13 residues. The CDR3 sequence: CASSRARSYEQYF. DNA of the CDR3: TGTGCCAGCAGCCGGGCCAGATCCTACGAGCAGTACTTC.

This clone was recorded once. This rearrangement joins TRBV29-1 to TRBJ2-5; D is possibly TRBD2 (6 bases). This CDR3 is built from 15 residues. Germline CDR1 and CDR2: SQVTM and ANQGSEA. The ends were cut back, 7 bases at V and 5 bases at J, with 23 bases in the middle. The CDR3 nucleotides are TGCAGCGGGGGGAGGATGAATGGGGCGCGGGAGACCCAGTACTTC. Its protein product is CSGGRMNGARETQYF.

The rearrangement uses TRBV19 and TRBJ1-3; 7 bases align to TRBD1. This CDR3 region has 15 residues. Losses at the gene ends were 5 bases for V and 3 bases for J; bases not matched to a gene: 7. Germline CDR1 and CDR2: LNHDA and SQIVND (reference sequence). CDR3 nucleotides: TGTGCCAGTAGTTACCGGACAGGCGGTGGAAACACCATATATTTT. It codes for CASSYRTGGGNTIYF.

The chain links TRBV19 to TRBJ2-7, with D perhaps matching TRBD2 (5 bases). Germline CDR1 reads LNHDA; CDR2 reads SQIVND (reference sequence). Trimming left V 4 bases short and J 2 bases short, with 12 bases between. CDR3 size: 14 residues. The CDR3 protein is CASSSLIGTYEQYF. For the CDR3, the DNA is TGTGCCAGTAGTAGTCTGATCGGGACCTACGAGCAGTACTTC.

The chain has TRBV6-5 and TRBJ1-1; D perhaps matches TRBD1 (6 bases). With 5 bases removed from V and 7 bases from J, the gap between germline ends came to 11 bases. The CDR3 covers 12 residues. Germline V gene lookup returns CDR1 MNHEY and CDR2 SVGAGI. This CDR3 is CASSPRGFEAFF. The DNA of the CDR3 is TGTGCCAGCAGTCCCAGGGGATTTGAAGCTTTCTTT.

The chain combines TRBV2 with TRBJ2-5; D is perhaps TRBD1 (6 bases). The CDR3 loop spans 14 amino acids. V shed 6 bases and J shed 3 bases, with 14 bases lying between them. Germline V gives CDR1 SNHLY, CDR2 FYNNEI. The CDR3 reads CASSLGQSEETQYF. DNA for the CDR3: TGTGCCAGCAGCCTTGGACAGTCTGAAGAGACCCAGTACTTC.

This chain connects TRBV14 to TRBJ2-1, with 14 bases lining up with TRBD2. CDR3 length equals 17 residues. J lost 5 bases, V lost 4 bases, and 7 bases had no gene match. From germline, CDR1 is SGHDN and CDR2 FVKESK. The chain's CDR3 is CASSPLTSGRADNEQFF. CDR3 nucleotides: TGTGCCAGCAGCCCTCTGACTAGCGGGAGGGCCGACAATGAGCAGTTCTTC. Combining the CDR3 with reference TRBV14 and TRBJ2-1 gives the whole variable domain EAGVTQFPSHSVIEKGQTVTLRCDPISGHDNLYWYRRVMGKEIKFLLHFVKESKQDESGMPNNRFLAERTGGTYSTLKVQPAELEDSGVYFCASSPLTSGRADNEQFFGPGTRLTVL.

The J gene is TRBJ1-5, the V gene TRBV30; tentative D call: TRBD1 (5 bases). Trimming stripped 0 bases from V and 4 bases from J, with 16 bases between. CDR3 size: 16 residues. Per the germline V gene, CDR1 is GTSNPN and CDR2 is SVGIG (reference sequence). The chain's CDR3 is CAWSVLSGGRNQPQHF. CDR3 DNA: TGTGCCTGGAGTGTACTTTCGGGGGGAAGAAATCAGCCCCAGCATTTT.

The chain joins TRBV7-8 to TRBJ2-6, with a tentative D call TRBD2 (5 bases). V lost 10 bases and J lost 12, with 25 bases in between. This CDR3 has 15 amino acids. CDR1 is SGHVS, CDR2 FQNEAQ, per germline. The CDR3 spells CATLHLGVSLPVLTF. DNA for the CDR3: TGTGCCACCCTACACCTCGGGGTTAGTCTCCCCGTCCTGACTTTC.

The chain joins TRBV27 to TRBJ1-1; 7 bases map to TRBD1. The V gene end was trimmed by 5 bases and the J gene end by 6 bases; junction bases not matched to a gene: 12. Germline V gene data show CDR1 as MNHEY and CDR2 as SMNVEV (reference sequence). The CDR3 has 15 amino acids. Here the CDR3 reads CASSQHRGRGAEAFF. The CDR3 DNA reads as TGTGCCAGCAGTCAACACAGGGGCCGAGGGGCTGAAGCTTTCTTT.

This clone was seen more than once but under ten times. This rearrangement joins TRBV6-1 to TRBJ1-4; D uncertain. The germline V gene has CDR1 MNHNS and CDR2 SASEGT. The CDR3 is made up of 15 amino acids. V was pared by 6 bases and J by 7 bases, with 18 bases between. CDR3 loop: CASSERRGITEKLFF. As DNA, the CDR3 is TGTGCCAGCAGCGAAAGACGGGGTATCACTGAAAAACTGTTTTTT.

The genes are TRBV2 and TRBJ1-1; weak D call: TRBD1 (6 bases). The CDR3 covers 14 residues. The V end lost 5 bases, the J end lost 4 bases, and 14 bases lay between the germline ends. The germline V gene has CDR1 SNHLY and CDR2 FYNNEI. CDR3 bases: TGTGCCAGCAGTCCACAGGGTTGGGGCACTGAAGCTTTCTTT. This encodes CASSPQGWGTEAFF.

V and J are TRBV11-2 and TRBJ2-1, with TRBD2 matching 10 bases. Trimming at V came to 2 bases and at J to 5 bases, leaving 0 bases not matched to a gene. Germline loops: CDR1 SGHAT, CDR2 FQNNGV. The CDR3 consists of 14 residues. The CDR3 loop is CASSLLAGDNEQFF. DNA of the CDR3: TGTGCCAGCAGCTTACTAGCGGGAGACAATGAGCAGTTCTTC.

The rearrangement links TRBV7-8 to TRBJ2-7; TRBD1 matches at 8 bases. V lost 5 bases to trimming and J lost 3 bases; unmatched junction nucleotides: 3. Germline CDR1 reads SGHVS; CDR2 reads FQNEAQ. The CDR3 has 13 residues. DNA for the CDR3: TGTGCCAGCAGCGCCGACAGGGGCTACGAGCAGTACTTC. Its protein is CASSADRGYEQYF.

The V call is TRBV6-1, the J call TRBJ1-4, with a tentative D call TRBD1 (6 bases). The germline V and J ends were trimmed by 10 bases and 7 bases, with 16 bases remaining between them. The CDR3 consists of 13 residues. The germline V gene encodes CDR1 MNHNS and CDR2 SASEGT. The CDR3 coding sequence is TGTGCCACTTACCGGGACACGGGTGAAAAACTGTTTTTT. Its protein is CATYRDTGEKLFF.

The sample holds one count of this clone. V is TRBV4-2 and J is TRBJ2-1; D possibly corresponds to TRBD2 (6 bases). Germline V gene sequence: CDR1 LGHNA, CDR2 YNFKEQ. V was cut by 1 base and J by 2 bases, with 12 bases left in between. CDR3 length: 16 amino acids. Here the CDR3 DNA reads TGTGCCAGCAGCCAAGCCCCCAGGGAGGCCTACAATGAGCAGTTCTTC. Amino acid sequence: CASSQAPREAYNEQFF.

This clone was detected many times. The chain recombines TRBV19 with TRBJ2-7, with a weak D call TRBD2 (6 bases). V was trimmed by 9 bases and J by 0 bases, leaving 9 bases between them. The CDR3 is 12 residues long. Germline CDR1 reads LNHDA; CDR2 reads SQIVND (reference sequence). The chain's CDR3 is CASGGDSYEQYF. CDR3 DNA: TGTGCCAGCGGGGGAGACTCCTACGAGCAGTACTTC.

This clone appeared a single time. The V gene is TRBV11-3, the J gene TRBJ2-7; 7 nucleotides match TRBD1. The CDR3 has 13 residues. The V and J ends lost 4 bases and 1 base, in that order; junction bases with no gene match: 1. Germline V CDR1 and CDR2: SGHNT, YENEEA. CDR3 amino acids: CASSSGQSYEQYF. The CDR3 bases are TGTGCCAGCAGCTCGGGACAGTCCTACGAGCAGTACTTC.

V usage is TRBV19 and J usage is TRBJ2-4; TRBD1 agrees at 7 bases. Trimming cost V 4 bases and J 0 bases; bases outside gene matches: 6. Per germline, CDR1 LNHDA and CDR2 SQIVND (reference sequence). This CDR3 comprises 16 residues. For the CDR3, the DNA is TGTGCCAGTAGTACGACAGGGAGACTAGCCAAAAACATTCAGTACTTC. Protein sequence: CASSTTGRLAKNIQYF.

A single count supports this clone. The gene calls are TRBV7-3 and TRBJ2-1, with 11 bases identical to TRBD2. CDR1 and CDR2 (germline): SGHTA, FQGTGA. Germline trimming cut 4 bases from V and 8 bases from J; bases unmatched to any gene: 7. The CDR3 is 15 amino acids. CDR3: CASSSLAGGPYEQFF. Here the CDR3 DNA reads TGTGCCAGCAGCTCTTTAGCGGGAGGGCCCTATGAGCAGTTCTTC.

CDR3 coding DNA: TGCGCCAGCAGCTTTGGAGGTGGGAATGAGCAGTTCTTC. It translates to CASSFGGGNEQFF. The chain recombines TRBV5-1 with TRBJ2-1; maybe TRBD2 (5 bases). This CDR3 region has 13 residues. In germline, CDR1 is SGHRS, CDR2 YFSETQ. Trimming removed 2 bases at V and 7 bases at J, with 10 bases between.